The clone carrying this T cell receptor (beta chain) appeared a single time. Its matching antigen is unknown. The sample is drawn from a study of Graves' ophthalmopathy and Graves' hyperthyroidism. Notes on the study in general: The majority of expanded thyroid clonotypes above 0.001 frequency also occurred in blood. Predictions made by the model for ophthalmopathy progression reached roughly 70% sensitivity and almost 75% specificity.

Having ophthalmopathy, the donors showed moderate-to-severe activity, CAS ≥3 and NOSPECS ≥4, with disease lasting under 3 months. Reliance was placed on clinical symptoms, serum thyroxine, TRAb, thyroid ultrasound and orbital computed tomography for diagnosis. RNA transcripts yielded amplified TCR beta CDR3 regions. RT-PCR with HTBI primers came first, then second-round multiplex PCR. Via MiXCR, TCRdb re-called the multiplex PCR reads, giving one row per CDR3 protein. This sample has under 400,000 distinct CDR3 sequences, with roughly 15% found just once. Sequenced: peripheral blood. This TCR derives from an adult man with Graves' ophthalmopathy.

The CDR3 sequence is CASSIQGGRTEAFF. CDR3 nucleotide sequence: TGTGCCAGCAGTATCCAGGGGGGAAGGACTGAAGCTTTCTTT. The V call is TRBV6-2 or TRBV6-3, the J call TRBJ1-1, with 7 bases aligning to TRBD1. The CDR3 is made up of 14 amino acids. The V gene's germline CDR1 is MNHEY and CDR2 SVGEGT. Losses at the gene ends were 5 bases for V and 5 bases for J; bases not matched to a gene: 8.